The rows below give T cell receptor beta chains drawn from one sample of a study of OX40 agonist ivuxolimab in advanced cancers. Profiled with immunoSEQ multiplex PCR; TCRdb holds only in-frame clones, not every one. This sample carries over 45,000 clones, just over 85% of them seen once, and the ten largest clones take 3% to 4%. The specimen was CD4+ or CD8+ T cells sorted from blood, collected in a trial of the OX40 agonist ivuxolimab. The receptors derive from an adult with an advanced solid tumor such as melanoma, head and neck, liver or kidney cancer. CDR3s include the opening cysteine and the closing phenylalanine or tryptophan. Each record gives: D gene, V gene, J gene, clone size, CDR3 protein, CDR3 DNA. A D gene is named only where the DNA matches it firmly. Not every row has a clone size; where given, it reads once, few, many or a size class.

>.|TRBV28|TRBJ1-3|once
CASSRTVSGNTIYF
TGTGCCAGCAGCCGGACGGTCTCTGGAAACACCATATATTTT
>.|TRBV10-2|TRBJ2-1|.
CASQQRVLNNEQFF
TGCGCCAGCCAACAGAGGGTCCTAAACAATGAGCAGTTCTTC
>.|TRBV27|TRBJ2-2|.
CASSLGGTGELFF
TGTGCCAGCAGTTTAGGAGGCACCGGGGAGCTGTTTTTT
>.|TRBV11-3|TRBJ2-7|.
CASSFDYEQYF
TGTGCCAGCAGCTTTGATTACGAGCAGTACTTC
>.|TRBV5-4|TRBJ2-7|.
CASSLGLDSYEQYF
TGTGCCAGCAGCTTGGGGCTGGATTCCTACGAGCAGTACTTC
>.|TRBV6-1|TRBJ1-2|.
CASRENWGASHRGYTF
TGTGCCAGCAGAGAAAATTGGGGGGCTTCCCATCGGGGCTACACCTTC
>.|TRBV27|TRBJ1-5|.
CASSFGGVNQPQHF
TGTGCCAGCAGTTTCGGAGGTGTAAATCAGCCCCAGCATTTT
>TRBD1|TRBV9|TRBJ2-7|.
CASSVEQGPQYF
TGTGCCAGCAGCGTAGAACAGGGGCCGCAGTACTTC
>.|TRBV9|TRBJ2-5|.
CASSVGTGTETQYF
TGTGCCAGCAGCGTAGGAACAGGGACGGAGACCCAGTACTTC
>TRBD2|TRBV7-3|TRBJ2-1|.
CASSWGLAGVFDEQFF
TGTGCCAGCAGCTGGGGACTAGCGGGGGTCTTCGATGAGCAGTTCTTC
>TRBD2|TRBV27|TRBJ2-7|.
CASSSAGLAYYEQYF
TGTGCCAGCAGTTCTGCCGGACTAGCGTACTACGAGCAGTACTTC
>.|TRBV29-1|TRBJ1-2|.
CSAVRGNYGYTF
TGCAGCGCTGTGAGGGGTAACTATGGCTACACCTTC
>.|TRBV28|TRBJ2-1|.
CASSEQWGNYNEQFF
TGTGCCAGCAGCGAGCAATGGGGGAACTACAATGAGCAGTTCTTC
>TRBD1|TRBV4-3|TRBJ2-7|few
CASSPELGQGFYEQYF
TGCGCCAGCAGCCCTGAGCTGGGACAGGGGTTCTACGAGCAGTACTTC
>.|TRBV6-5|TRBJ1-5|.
CASRPQGGQPQHF
TGTGCCAGCAGACCACAGGGCGGCCAGCCCCAGCATTTT
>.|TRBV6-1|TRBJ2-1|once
CASSTGTYNNEQFF
TGTGCCAGCAGTACAGGGACTTACAACAATGAGCAGTTCTTC
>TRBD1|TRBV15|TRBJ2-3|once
CATSRDQGDRGYTDTQYF
TGTGCCACCAGCAGAGATCAGGGGGACAGGGGATACACAGATACGCAGTATTTT
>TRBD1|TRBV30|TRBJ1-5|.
CAWSADRGSAQPQHF
TGTGCCTGGAGCGCGGACAGGGGATCGGCTCAGCCCCAGCATTTT
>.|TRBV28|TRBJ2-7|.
CASSLTTASYEQYF
TGTGCCAGCAGTTTAACGACAGCATCCTACGAGCAGTACTTC
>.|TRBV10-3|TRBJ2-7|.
CAISEKDTYEQYF
TGTGCCATCAGTGAGAAGGACACCTACGAGCAGTACTTC
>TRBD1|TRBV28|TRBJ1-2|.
CASRTGIYHGYTF
TGTGCCAGCAGGACAGGGATTTACCATGGCTACACCTTC
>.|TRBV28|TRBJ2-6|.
CASSLTGWASVFGANVLTF
TGTGCCAGCAGTTTAACGGGCTGGGCCTCTGTATTTGGGGCCAACGTCCTGACTTTC
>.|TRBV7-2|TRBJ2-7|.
CASSGPQGSYEQYF
TGTGCCAGCAGCGGCCCACAGGGTTCCTACGAGCAGTACTTC
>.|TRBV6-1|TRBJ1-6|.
CASWGGTTYNSPLHF
TGTGCCAGCTGGGGAGGGACTACCTATAATTCACCCCTCCACTTT
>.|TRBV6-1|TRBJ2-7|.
CASRAIEASYEQYF
TGTGCCAGCAGGGCGATAGAGGCCTCCTACGAGCAGTACTTC
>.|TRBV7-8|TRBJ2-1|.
CASSFVDGNEQFF
TGTGCCAGCAGCTTTGTAGATGGTAATGAGCAGTTCTTC
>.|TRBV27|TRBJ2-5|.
CASSFSGRGAHQETQYF
TGTGCCAGCAGTTTTAGTGGGCGGGGAGCGCACCAAGAGACCCAGTACTTC
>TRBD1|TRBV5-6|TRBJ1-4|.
CASSQGQGRTNEKLFF
TGTGCCAGCAGCCAAGGACAGGGACGGACTAATGAAAAACTGTTTTTT
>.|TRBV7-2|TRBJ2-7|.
CASSLVRYEQYF
TGTGCCAGCAGCTTAGTCAGGTACGAGCAGTACTTC
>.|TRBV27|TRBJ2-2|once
CASRMRQLNTGELFF
TGTGCCAGCAGAATGCGGCAGCTAAACACCGGGGAGCTGTTTTTT
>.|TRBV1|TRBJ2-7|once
CTSSQGVANAYEQYF
TGCACCAGCAGCCAAGGGGTGGCAAACGCCTACGAGCAGTACTTC
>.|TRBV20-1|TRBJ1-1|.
CSARAVTEAFF
TGCAGTGCCCGAGCAGTCACTGAAGCTTTCTTT
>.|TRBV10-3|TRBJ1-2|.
CAISESTGWRGYTF
TGTGCCATCAGTGAGTCGACGGGATGGCGGGGCTACACCTTC
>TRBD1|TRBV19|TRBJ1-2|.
CASSSWTGDHYGYTF
TGTGCCAGTAGTTCCTGGACAGGGGATCACTATGGCTACACCTTC
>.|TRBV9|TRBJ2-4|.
CASSVAGDSNIQYF
TGTGCCAGCAGCGTAGCTGGGGATTCGAACATTCAGTACTTC
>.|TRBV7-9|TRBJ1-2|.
CASSLAEEGYTF
TGTGCCAGCAGCTTAGCGGAAGAGGGCTACACCTTC
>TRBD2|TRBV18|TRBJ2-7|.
CASSPTSGAYEQYF
TGTGCCAGCTCACCTACTAGCGGTGCCTACGAGCAGTACTTC
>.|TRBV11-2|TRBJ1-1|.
CASSPPLRQEPEAFF
TGTGCCAGCAGCCCCCCCCTCCGGCAGGAGCCTGAAGCTTTCTTT
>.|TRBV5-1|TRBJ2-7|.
CASSSIGGSVHEQYF
TGCGCCAGCAGCTCCATCGGAGGGAGTGTCCACGAGCAGTACTTC
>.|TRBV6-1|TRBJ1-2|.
CASSEGLRDNYGYTF
TGTGCCAGCAGTGAAGGTCTCAGGGATAACTATGGCTACACCTTC
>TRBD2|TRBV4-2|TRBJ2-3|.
CASSQEGPLAGLSDTQYF
TGTGCCAGCAGCCAAGAAGGACCTCTAGCGGGATTGTCAGATACGCAGTATTTT
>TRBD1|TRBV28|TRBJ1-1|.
CASSGGDRANTEAFF
TGTGCCAGCAGTGGGGGGGACAGAGCGAACACTGAAGCTTTCTTT
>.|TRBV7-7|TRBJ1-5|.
CAKPLSGESANQPQHF
TGTGCCAAGCCGTTGTCAGGGGAATCAGCAAATCAGCCCCAGCATTTT